Sequencing of this T cell receptor beta chain was carried out in a study of shared clonotypes between healthy human individuals. Sorted-subset replicate PCRs used 200 to 250 ng DNA, around 27,000 T cell genomes. The protocol was immunoSEQ multiplex PCR, while the TCRdb copy is restricted to in-frame clones and leaves out a portion. Among millions of clones listed, roughly 93% were seen once. Germline CDR1 and CDR2: SGHRS and YFSETQ. This CDR3 has 15 amino acids. V shed 4 bases and J 2 bases; nucleotides not matched to a gene: 8. Material: naive CD4+ T cells from PBMCs. Subset denoted: CD45RA+ positively selected. This TCR came from a man younger than 30 in good health. Some clones in this sample may be carry-over from other donors' samples. V usage is TRBV5-1 and J usage is TRBJ1-1, with 7 bases matching TRBD1. The CDR3 nucleotides are TGCGCCAGCAGCGACCAGACAGGGTCTAACACTGAAGCTTTCTTT. Protein sequence: CASSDQTGSNTEAFF.